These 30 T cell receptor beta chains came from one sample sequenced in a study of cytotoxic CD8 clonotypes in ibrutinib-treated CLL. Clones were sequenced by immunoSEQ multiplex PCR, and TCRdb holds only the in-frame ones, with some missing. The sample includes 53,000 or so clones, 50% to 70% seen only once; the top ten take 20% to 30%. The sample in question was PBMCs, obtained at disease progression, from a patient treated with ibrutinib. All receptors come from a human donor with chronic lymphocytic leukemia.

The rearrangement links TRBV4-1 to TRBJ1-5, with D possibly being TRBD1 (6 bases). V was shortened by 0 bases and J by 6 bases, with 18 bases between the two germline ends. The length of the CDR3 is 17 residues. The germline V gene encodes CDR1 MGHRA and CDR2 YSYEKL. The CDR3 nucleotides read TGCGCCAGCAGCCAAGAGAGGGACCGGGGGCGAGGTCAGCCCCAGCATTTT. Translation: CASSQERDRGRGQPQHF.

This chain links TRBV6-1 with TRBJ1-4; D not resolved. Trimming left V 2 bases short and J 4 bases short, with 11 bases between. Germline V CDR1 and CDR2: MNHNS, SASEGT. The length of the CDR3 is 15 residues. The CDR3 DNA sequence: TGTGCCAGCAGTGAATACGGTTACGGTAATGAAAAACTGTTTTTT. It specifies CASSEYGYGNEKLFF.

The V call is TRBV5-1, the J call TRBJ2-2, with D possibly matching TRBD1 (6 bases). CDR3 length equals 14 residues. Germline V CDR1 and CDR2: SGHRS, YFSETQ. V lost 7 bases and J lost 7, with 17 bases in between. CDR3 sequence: CASLKTGSGGELFF. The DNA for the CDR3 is TGCGCCAGCCTAAAAACAGGGTCTGGCGGGGAGCTGTTTTTT.

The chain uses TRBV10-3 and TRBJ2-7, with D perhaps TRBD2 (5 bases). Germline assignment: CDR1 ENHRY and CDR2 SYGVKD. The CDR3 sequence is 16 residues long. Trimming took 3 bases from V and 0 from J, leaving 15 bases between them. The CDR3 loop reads CAISEMVARSSYEQYF. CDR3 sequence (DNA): TGTGCCATCAGTGAAATGGTAGCGCGTAGCTCCTACGAGCAGTACTTC.

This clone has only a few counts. CDR3 in amino acids: CASSPYSPGTDTQYF. In nucleotides, the CDR3 is TGTGCCAGCTCACCCTACAGCCCGGGGACAGATACGCAGTATTTT. This chain links TRBV18 with TRBJ2-3; a weak D match, TRBD2 (5 bases). There are 15 residues in the CDR3. Trimming left V 3 bases short and J 3 bases short, with 13 bases between. The germline V gene has CDR1 KGHSH and CDR2 LQKENI.

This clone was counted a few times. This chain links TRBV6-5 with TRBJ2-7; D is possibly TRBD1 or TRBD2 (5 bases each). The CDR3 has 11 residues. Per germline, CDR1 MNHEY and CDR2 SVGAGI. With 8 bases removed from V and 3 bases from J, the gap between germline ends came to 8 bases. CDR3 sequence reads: CASGTLYEQYF. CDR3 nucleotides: TGTGCCAGCGGGACCCTCTACGAGCAGTACTTC.

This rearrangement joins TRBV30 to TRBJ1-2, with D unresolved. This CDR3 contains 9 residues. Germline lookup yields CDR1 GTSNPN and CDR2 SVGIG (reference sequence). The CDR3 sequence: CAVEPGYTF. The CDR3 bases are TGTGCTGTAGAGCCCGGCTACACCTTC.

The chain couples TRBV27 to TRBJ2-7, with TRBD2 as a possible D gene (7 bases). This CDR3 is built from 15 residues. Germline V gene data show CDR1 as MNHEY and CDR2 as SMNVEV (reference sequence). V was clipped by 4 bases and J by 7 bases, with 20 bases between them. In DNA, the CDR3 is TGTGCCAGCAGTTCACATGCGGGGGCGCAGAGAGAGCAGTACTTC. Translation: CASSSHAGAQREQYF.

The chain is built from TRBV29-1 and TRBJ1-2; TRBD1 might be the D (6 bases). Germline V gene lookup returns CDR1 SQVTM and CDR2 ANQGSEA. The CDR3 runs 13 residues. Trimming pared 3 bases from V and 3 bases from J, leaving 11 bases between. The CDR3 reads CSVDRTAYYGYTF. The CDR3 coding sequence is TGCAGCGTTGACCGGACAGCCTACTATGGCTACACCTTC.

CDR3 region: CASSGRGGEQFF. The DNA for the CDR3 is TGTGCCAGCAGCGGGCGGGGGGGTGAGCAGTTCTTC. The genes are TRBV6-5 and TRBJ2-1, with 9 bases fitting TRBD2. There are 12 residues in the CDR3. V trimming: 6 bases; J trimming: 9 bases; junction bases outside the gene matches: 3. From germline, CDR1 is MNHEY and CDR2 SVGAGI.

CDR3 DNA sequence: TGTGCCAGCAGGCCGCCTCTCATTGGGTCCGATGGCTACACCTTC. The encoded protein is CASRPPLIGSDGYTF. The V call is TRBV28, the J call TRBJ1-2, with unresolved D. CDR1 is MDHEN, CDR2 SYDVKM, per germline. The CDR3 is made up of 15 amino acids. V was trimmed by 6 bases and J by 6 bases, leaving 20 bases between them.

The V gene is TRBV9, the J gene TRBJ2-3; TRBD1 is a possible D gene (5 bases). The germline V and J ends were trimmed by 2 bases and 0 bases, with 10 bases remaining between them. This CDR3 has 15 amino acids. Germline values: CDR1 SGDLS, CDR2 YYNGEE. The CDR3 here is CASSVSQGSTDTQYF. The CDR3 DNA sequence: TGTGCCAGCAGCGTTAGTCAGGGTAGCACAGATACGCAGTATTTT.

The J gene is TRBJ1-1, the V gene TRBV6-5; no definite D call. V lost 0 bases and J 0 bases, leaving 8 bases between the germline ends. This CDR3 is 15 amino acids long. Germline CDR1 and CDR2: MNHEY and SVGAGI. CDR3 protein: CASSYSPVMNTEAFF. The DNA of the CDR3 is TGTGCCAGCAGTTACTCTCCAGTTATGAACACTGAAGCTTTCTTT.

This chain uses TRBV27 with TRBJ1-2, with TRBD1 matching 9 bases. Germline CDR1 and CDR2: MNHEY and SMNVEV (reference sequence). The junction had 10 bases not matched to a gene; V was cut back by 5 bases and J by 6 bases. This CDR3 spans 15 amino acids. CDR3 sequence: CASSHQDRGVHGYTF. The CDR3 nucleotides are TGTGCCAGCAGTCATCAGGACAGGGGAGTACATGGCTACACCTTC.

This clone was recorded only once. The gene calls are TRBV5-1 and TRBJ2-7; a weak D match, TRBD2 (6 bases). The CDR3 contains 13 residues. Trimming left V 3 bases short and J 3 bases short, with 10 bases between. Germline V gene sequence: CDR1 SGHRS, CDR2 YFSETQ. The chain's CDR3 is CASSSAGSYEQYF. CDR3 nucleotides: TGCGCCAGCAGCTCCGCCGGGAGCTACGAGCAGTACTTC.

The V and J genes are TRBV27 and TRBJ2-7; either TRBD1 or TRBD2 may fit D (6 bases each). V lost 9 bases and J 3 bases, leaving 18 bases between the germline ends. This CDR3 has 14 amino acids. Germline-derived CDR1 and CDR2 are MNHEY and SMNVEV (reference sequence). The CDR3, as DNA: TGTGCCAGGCTTCGTACAGGGAGGTTCTACGAGCAGTACTTC. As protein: CARLRTGRFYEQYF.

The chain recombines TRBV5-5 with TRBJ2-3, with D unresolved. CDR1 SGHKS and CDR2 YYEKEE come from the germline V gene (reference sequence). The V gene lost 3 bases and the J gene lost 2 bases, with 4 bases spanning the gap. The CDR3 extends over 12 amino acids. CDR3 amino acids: CASSSYTDTQYF. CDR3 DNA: TGTGCCAGCAGCTCATACACAGATACGCAGTATTTT.

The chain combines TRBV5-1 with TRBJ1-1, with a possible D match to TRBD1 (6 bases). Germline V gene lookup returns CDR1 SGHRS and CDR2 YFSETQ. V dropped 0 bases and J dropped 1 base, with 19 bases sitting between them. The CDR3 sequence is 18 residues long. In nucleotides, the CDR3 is TGCGCCAGCAGCTTGGGGGGACAACTGTTTGGGAAGAACACTGAAGCTTTCTTT. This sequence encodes CASSLGGQLFGKNTEAFF. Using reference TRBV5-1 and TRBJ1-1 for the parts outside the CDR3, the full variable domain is KAGVTQTPRYLIKTRGQQVTLSCSPISGHRSVSWYQQTPGQGLQFLFEYFSETQRNKGNFPGRFSGRQFSNSRSEMNVSTLELGDSALYLCASSLGGQLFGKNTEAFFGQGTRLTVV.

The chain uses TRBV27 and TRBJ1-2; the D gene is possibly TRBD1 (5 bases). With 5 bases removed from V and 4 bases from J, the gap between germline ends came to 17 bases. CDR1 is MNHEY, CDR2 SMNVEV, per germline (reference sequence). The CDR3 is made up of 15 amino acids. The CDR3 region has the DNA TGTGCCAGCAGTACGACAGTAAAACCCTTCTATGGCTACACCTTC. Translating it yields CASSTTVKPFYGYTF.

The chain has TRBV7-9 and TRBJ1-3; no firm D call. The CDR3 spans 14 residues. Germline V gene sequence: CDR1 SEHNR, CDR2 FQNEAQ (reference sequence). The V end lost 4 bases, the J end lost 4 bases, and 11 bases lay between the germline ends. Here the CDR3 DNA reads TGTGCCAGCAGCTCCAACATAGGAGGAAACACCATATATTTT. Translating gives CASSSNIGGNTIYF.

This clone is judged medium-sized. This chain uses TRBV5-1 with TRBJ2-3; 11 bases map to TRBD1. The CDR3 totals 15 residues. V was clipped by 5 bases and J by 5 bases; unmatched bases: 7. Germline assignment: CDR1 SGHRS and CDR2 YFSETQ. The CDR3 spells CASSIQDRGRDTQYF. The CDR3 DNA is TGCGCCAGCAGTATCCAGGACAGGGGGCGAGATACGCAGTATTTT.

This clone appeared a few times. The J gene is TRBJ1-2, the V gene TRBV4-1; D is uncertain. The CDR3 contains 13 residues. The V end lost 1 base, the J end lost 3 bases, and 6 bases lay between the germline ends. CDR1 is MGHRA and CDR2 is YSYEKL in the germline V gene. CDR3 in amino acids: CASSQGSDYGYTF. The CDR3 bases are TGCGCCAGCAGCCAAGGTTCCGACTATGGCTACACCTTC.

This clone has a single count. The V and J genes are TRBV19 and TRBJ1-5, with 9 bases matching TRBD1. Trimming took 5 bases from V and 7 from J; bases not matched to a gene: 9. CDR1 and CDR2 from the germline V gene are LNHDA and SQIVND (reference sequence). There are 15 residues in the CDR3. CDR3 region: CASSEDRGSRQPQHF. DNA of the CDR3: TGTGCCAGTAGTGAGGACAGGGGATCCCGACAGCCCCAGCATTTT.

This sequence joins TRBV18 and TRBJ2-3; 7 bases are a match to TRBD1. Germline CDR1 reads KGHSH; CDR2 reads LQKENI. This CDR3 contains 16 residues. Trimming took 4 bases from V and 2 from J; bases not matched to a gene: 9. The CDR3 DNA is TGTGCCAGCTCACTGAGACAGGGTTCCCTCACAGATACGCAGTATTTT. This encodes CASSLRQGSLTDTQYF. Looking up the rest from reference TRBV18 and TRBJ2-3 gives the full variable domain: NAGVMQNPRHLVRRRGQEARLRCSPMKGHSHVYWYRQLPEEGLKFMVYLQKENIIDESGMPKERFSAEFPKEGPSILRIQQVVRGDSAAYFCASSLRQGSLTDTQYFGPGTRLTVL.

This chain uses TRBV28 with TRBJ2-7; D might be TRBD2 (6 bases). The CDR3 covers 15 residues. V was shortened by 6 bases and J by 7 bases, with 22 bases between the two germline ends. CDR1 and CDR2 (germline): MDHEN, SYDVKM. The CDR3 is CASSSTSMGPGEQYF. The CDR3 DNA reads TGTGCCAGCAGCTCCACTAGCATGGGGCCGGGGGAGCAGTACTTC.

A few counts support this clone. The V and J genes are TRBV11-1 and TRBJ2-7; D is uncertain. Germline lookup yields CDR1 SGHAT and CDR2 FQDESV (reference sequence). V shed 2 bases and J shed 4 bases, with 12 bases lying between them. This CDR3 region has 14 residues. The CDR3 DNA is TGTGCCAGCAGCTTATCCACGGAACATTACGAGCAGTACTTC. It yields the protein CASSLSTEHYEQYF.

CDR3 sequence (DNA): TGTGCCAGCAGTGACGGATACGAGCAGTACTTC. This encodes CASSDGYEQYF. This chain uses TRBV6-4 with TRBJ2-7; unclear D gene. Trimming cost V 2 bases and J 4 bases, with 3 bases left between them. CDR1 MRHNA and CDR2 SNTAGT come from the germline V gene. This CDR3 contains 11 residues.

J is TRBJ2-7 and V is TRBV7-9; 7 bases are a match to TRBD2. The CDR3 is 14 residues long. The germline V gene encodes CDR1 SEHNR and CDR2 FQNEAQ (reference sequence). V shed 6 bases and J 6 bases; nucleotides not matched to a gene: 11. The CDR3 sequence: CASSSSLTSVEQYF. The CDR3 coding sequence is TGTGCCAGCAGTTCCTCTCTTACTAGCGTCGAGCAGTACTTC.

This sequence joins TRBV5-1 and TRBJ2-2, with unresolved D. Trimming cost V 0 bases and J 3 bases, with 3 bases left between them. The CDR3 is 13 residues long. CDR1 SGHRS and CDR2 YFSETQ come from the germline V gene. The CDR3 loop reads CASSLEHTGELFF. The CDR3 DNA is TGCGCCAGCAGCTTGGAGCACACCGGGGAGCTGTTTTTT.

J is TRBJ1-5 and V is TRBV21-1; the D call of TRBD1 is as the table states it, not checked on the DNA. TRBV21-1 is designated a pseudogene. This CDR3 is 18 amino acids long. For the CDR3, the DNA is TGTGCCAGCAGCAAAAACCTACTGGGGACAGGGACCAATCAGCCCCAGCATTTT. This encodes CASSKNLLGTGTNQPQHF.